These 27 T cell receptor beta chains share one sample of origin, sequenced in a study of somatic mutations in cytotoxic T cells in rheumatoid arthritis. The protocol was immunoSEQ multiplex PCR, while the TCRdb copy is restricted to in-frame clones and leaves out a portion. The table shows some 10,000 clones, with approximately 80% occurring only once. The sequenced material came from CD8+ T cells sorted from blood. All receptors come from an adult with rheumatoid arthritis.

The genes are TRBV27 and TRBJ2-7, with a tentative D call TRBD2 (6 bases). The CDR3 extends over 12 amino acids. V lost 4 bases, J lost 5 bases, and 9 bases lay in between. CDR1 and CDR2 from the germline V gene are MNHEY and SMNVEV (reference sequence). The CDR3 nucleotides are TGTGCCAGCAGTTCGCGCGGGGACGAGCAGTACTTC. Residues: CASSSRGDEQYF.

This rearrangement joins TRBV11-2 to TRBJ2-7; D unclear. Germline V lookup: CDR1 SGHAT, CDR2 FQNNGV. CDR3 length: 16 amino acids. V gave up 1 base and J gave up 0 bases, with 13 bases separating them. This CDR3 reads CASSLVLGKSSYEQYF. The CDR3 DNA is TGTGCCAGCAGCTTAGTTTTGGGGAAGAGCTCCTACGAGCAGTACTTC.

This chain joins TRBV2 and TRBJ2-2, with D unresolved. V was shortened by 7 bases and J by 6 bases, with 18 bases between the two germline ends. In germline, CDR1 is SNHLY, CDR2 FYNNEI. The CDR3 has 15 residues. Written as DNA, the CDR3 is TGTGCCAGCACCGGTGGACCCTACGGGTCCGGGGAGCTGTTTTTT. Translated: CASTGGPYGSGELFF.

This clone has only a few counts. V gene TRBV20-1 combines with J gene TRBJ2-7; unclear D gene. This CDR3 has 11 amino acids. The V and J ends lost 1 base and 3 bases respectively, with 4 bases between them. The V gene's germline CDR1 is DFQATT and CDR2 SNEGSKA (reference sequence). CDR3 protein: CSARGGYEQYF. The CDR3 DNA follows: TGCAGTGCTAGAGGCGGCTACGAGCAGTACTTC.

Only a few counts were recorded for this clone. The chain is built from TRBV15 and TRBJ2-3; unclear D gene. Trimming removed 4 bases from V and 6 bases from J, with 14 bases in between. Germline V gene lookup returns CDR1 LNHNV and CDR2 YYDKDF (reference sequence). This CDR3 is 14 amino acids long. CDR3 in amino acids: CATSTSRLWDTQYF. The DNA of the CDR3 is TGTGCCACCAGCACGTCCAGGCTGTGGGATACGCAGTATTTT. The entire variable domain, with the rest obtained from reference TRBV15 and TRBJ2-3, is as follows: DAMVIQNPRYQVTQFGKPVTLSCSQTLNHNVMYWYQQKSSQAPKLLFHYYDKDFNNEADTPDNFQSRRPNTSFCFLDIRSPGLGDTAMYLCATSTSRLWDTQYFGPGTRLTVL.

The chain combines TRBV5-5 with TRBJ1-2; a weak D match, TRBD1 (6 bases). Trimming removed 1 base at V and 0 bases at J, with 19 bases between. Germline V CDR1 and CDR2: SGHKS, YYEKEE (reference sequence). The CDR3 totals 18 residues. The chain's CDR3 is CASSLYRVDRTANYGYTF. CDR3 bases: TGTGCCAGCAGCTTGTATAGAGTTGACAGGACGGCTAACTATGGCTACACCTTC.

This sequence joins TRBV4-1 and TRBJ1-1; D not certain. The V gene's germline CDR1 is MGHRA and CDR2 YSYEKL. The CDR3 contains 14 residues. Between the trimmed V and J ends, which lost 0 bases and 1 base, there was a span of 6 bases. CDR3 coding DNA: TGCGCCAGCAGCCAAGATACTGCGAACACTGAAGCTTTCTTT. It translates to CASSQDTANTEAFF.

The chain's CDR3 is CATSAGDREIDEQFF. CDR3 nucleotide sequence: TGTGCCACCTCCGCCGGGGACAGGGAAATCGATGAGCAGTTCTTC. The chain has TRBV9 and TRBJ2-1, with 9 positions matching TRBD1. V shed 9 bases and J 8 bases; nucleotides not matched to a gene: 15. Germline lookup yields CDR1 SGDLS and CDR2 YYNGEE. The CDR3 is 15 amino acids.

The chain uses TRBV19 and TRBJ2-1, with TRBD1 as a possible D gene (6 bases). Germline CDR1 is LNHDA and CDR2 is SQIVND (reference sequence). The CDR3 sequence is 15 residues long. V lost 3 bases to trimming and J lost 5 bases, with 14 bases between them. CDR3 nucleotide sequence: TGTGCCAGTAGTATTTTCGGGACAAGAAACAATGAGCAGTTCTTC. Protein product: CASSIFGTRNNEQFF.

The sample holds a few counts of this clone. J is TRBJ1-1 and V is TRBV7-9; D is unclear. Germline V gene sequence: CDR1 SEHNR, CDR2 FQNEAQ (reference sequence). V lost 5 bases and J 9 bases, leaving 10 bases between the germline ends. There are 11 residues in the CDR3. The CDR3 region has the DNA TGTGCCAGCAGCAACCCCCCCCAAGCTTTCTTT. Residues: CASSNPPQAFF.

The DNA for the CDR3 is TGTGCCAGCAGCCCAACCCCACAGAGCTCCTACGAGCAGTACTTC. Protein sequence: CASSPTPQSSYEQYF. The chain is built from TRBV7-9 and TRBJ2-7; D gene ambiguous. Per germline, CDR1 SEHNR and CDR2 FQNEAQ (reference sequence). V was trimmed by 5 bases and J by 0 bases, leaving 14 bases between them. This CDR3 has 15 amino acids.

This clone was recorded only once. V is TRBV13 and J is TRBJ2-7; tentative D call: TRBD1 (5 bases). Germline V CDR1 and CDR2: PRHDT, FYEKMQ (reference sequence). CDR3 length: 15 amino acids. With 5 bases removed from V and 2 bases from J, the gap between germline ends came to 16 bases. In nucleotides, the CDR3 is TGTGCCAGCAGCCAATTGGGGCAGCCGGCCTACGAGCAGTACTTC. This gives the protein CASSQLGQPAYEQYF.

The V gene is TRBV5-1, the J gene TRBJ1-1, with D tentatively TRBD1 (5 bases). The CDR3 totals 14 residues. The germline CDR1 and CDR2 sequences are SGHRS and YFSETQ. V dropped 3 bases and J dropped 3 bases, with 12 bases sitting between them. In DNA form, the CDR3 reads TGCGCCAGCAGCTATAAGTGGGGGGACACTGAAGCTTTCTTT. Translation: CASSYKWGDTEAFF.

This clone was seen a few times. This chain connects TRBV5-4 to TRBJ1-1; D gene uncertain. Germline-derived CDR1 and CDR2 are SGHNT and YYREEE (reference sequence). The CDR3 extends over 13 amino acids. V was cut by 0 bases and J by 3 bases, with 6 bases left in between. The CDR3 DNA reads TGTGCCAGCAGCTTGGGACCCGACACTGAAGCTTTCTTT. Translation gives CASSLGPDTEAFF.

The chain joins TRBV7-2 to TRBJ2-3; possibly TRBD1 for D (6 bases). The V end lost 4 bases, the J end lost 2 bases, and 16 bases lay between the germline ends. This CDR3 has 16 amino acids. Germline CDR1 is SGHTA and CDR2 is FQGNSA. The CDR3 reads CASSYTGLAYTDTQYF. In DNA form, the CDR3 reads TGTGCCAGCAGCTATACAGGGCTAGCCTACACAGATACGCAGTATTTT.

In regard to this clone: At one of its ends the junction is not consistent with the germline gene, which may arise from a read error. This rearrangement joins TRBV13 to TRBJ2-1; maybe TRBD1 (6 bases). The CDR3 is 12 residues long. Germline loops: CDR1 PRHDT, CDR2 FYEKMQ (reference sequence). The CDR3 is CASSLGGNEQFF. The CDR3 DNA is TGTGCCAGCAGCCTAGGGGGCAATGAGCAGTTCTTC.

The rearrangement links TRBV18 to TRBJ2-2; TRBD2 agrees at 7 bases. CDR3 length: 15 amino acids. Unmatched junction bases numbered 3, after V lost 2 bases and J lost 3 bases. CDR1 KGHSH and CDR2 LQKENI come from the germline V gene. CDR3 in amino acids: CASSPSSGYTGELFF. The CDR3 nucleotides read TGTGCCAGCTCACCATCTAGCGGCTACACCGGGGAGCTGTTTTTT.

The chain has TRBV28 and TRBJ2-7; 7 nucleotides line up with TRBD2. CDR3 size: 14 residues. With 7 bases clipped from V and 2 bases from J, the junction kept 8 bases outside the gene matches. Germline loops: CDR1 MDHEN, CDR2 SYDVKM. CDR3: CASKAVAGAYEQYF. The DNA of the CDR3 is TGTGCCAGCAAGGCGGTTGCGGGGGCCTACGAGCAGTACTTC.

V usage is TRBV4-1 and J usage is TRBJ1-1; 9 nucleotides agree with TRBD1. CDR1 and CDR2 (germline): MGHRA, YSYEKL. J was trimmed by 0 bases and V by 4 bases; bases with no gene match: 15. The CDR3 consists of 19 residues. CDR3 nucleotide sequence: TGCGCCAGCAGCCCGTTACAACTGGACAGGGGCATTGTGAACACTGAAGCTTTCTTT. Translated, it gives CASSPLQLDRGIVNTEAFF.

The chain employs TRBV4-3 and TRBJ1-4; D unresolved. Germline CDR1 LGHNA, CDR2 YSLEER. V gave up 7 bases and J gave up 7 bases, with 16 bases separating them. The CDR3 length is 14 residues. CDR3 sequence: CASTPALGTEKLFF. The DNA of the CDR3 is TGCGCCAGCACCCCGGCGCTGGGAACTGAAAAACTGTTTTTT.

CDR3 bases: TGTGCCAGCAGTTTACAGGGAGACGAGCAGTACTTC. Its protein is CASSLQGDEQYF. The chain is built from TRBV27 and TRBJ2-7; D may correspond to TRBD1 or TRBD2 (5 bases each). Per germline, CDR1 MNHEY and CDR2 SMNVEV (reference sequence). V shed 2 bases and J shed 5 bases, with 7 bases lying between them. The CDR3 consists of 12 residues.

The J gene is TRBJ2-1, the V gene TRBV18; no firm D call. This CDR3 is built from 14 residues. V was cut by 0 bases and J by 3 bases, with 6 bases left in between. Germline V gene lookup returns CDR1 KGHSH and CDR2 LQKENI. The CDR3 nucleotides are TGTGCCAGCTCACCACCGGTGGACTACAATGAGCAGTTCTTC. Translation gives CASSPPVDYNEQFF. The whole variable domain, filled in from reference TRBV18 and TRBJ2-1, reads NAGVMQNPRHLVRRRGQEARLRCSPMKGHSHVYWYRQLPEEGLKFMVYLQKENIIDESGMPKERFSAEFPKEGPSILRIQQVVRGDSAAYFCASSPPVDYNEQFFGPGTRLTVL.

The J gene is TRBJ1-1, the V gene TRBV4-3; no clear D. The CDR3 runs to 15 residues. The V gene lost 0 bases and the J gene lost 7 bases, with 15 bases spanning the gap. Germline V gives CDR1 LGHNA, CDR2 YSLEER. The CDR3 region has the DNA TGCGCCAGCAGCCAAGATGCGGGCGGTTACGGTGAAGCTTTCTTT. It codes for CASSQDAGGYGEAFF.

CDR3 coding DNA: TGTGCCAGTAGTATCTGGGTTGGCCAGCCCCAGCATTTT. Translated, it gives CASSIWVGQPQHF. V and J are TRBV19 and TRBJ1-5; no firm D call. V was pared by 3 bases and J by 7 bases, with 10 bases between. The germline V gene has CDR1 LNHDA and CDR2 SQIVND (reference sequence). This CDR3 has 13 residues.

V gene TRBV4-1 combines with J gene TRBJ2-1; 10 bases map to TRBD1. V trimming: 1 base; J trimming: 8 bases; junction bases outside the gene matches: 8. The CDR3 length is 16 residues. In germline, CDR1 is MGHRA, CDR2 YSYEKL. CDR3: CASSQATGTGVYEQFF. The CDR3 DNA sequence: TGCGCCAGCAGCCAAGCAACCGGGACAGGGGTCTATGAGCAGTTCTTC.

The J gene is TRBJ2-3, the V gene TRBV28; weak D call: TRBD2 (5 bases). V lost 2 bases, J lost 2 bases, and 14 bases lay in between. CDR1 MDHEN and CDR2 SYDVKM come from the germline V gene. CDR3 length: 16 amino acids. As DNA, the CDR3 is TGTGCCAGCAGTTTAAAAGTCGGAGCGGCCACAGATACGCAGTATTTT. It is translated as CASSLKVGAATDTQYF.

The chain is built from TRBV19 and TRBJ2-1; the D is unclear. From germline, CDR1 is LNHDA and CDR2 SQIVND (reference sequence). V was pared by 6 bases and J by 3 bases, with 9 bases between. CDR3 size: 13 residues. The CDR3 protein is CASSQDLYNEQFF. The CDR3 nucleotides read TGTGCCAGTAGCCAGGATCTCTACAATGAGCAGTTCTTC.